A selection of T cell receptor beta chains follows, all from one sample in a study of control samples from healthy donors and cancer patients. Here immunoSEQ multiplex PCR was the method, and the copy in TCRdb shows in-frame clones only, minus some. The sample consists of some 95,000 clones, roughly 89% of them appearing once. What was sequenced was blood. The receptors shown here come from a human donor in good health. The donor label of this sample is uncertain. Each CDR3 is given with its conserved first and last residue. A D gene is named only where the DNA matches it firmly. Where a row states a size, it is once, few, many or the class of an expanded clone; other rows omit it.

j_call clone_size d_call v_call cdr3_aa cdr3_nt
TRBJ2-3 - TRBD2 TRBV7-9 CASSLRAGTSRGTDTQYF TGTGCCAGCAGCTTACGAGCGGGAACATCCCGGGGCACAGATACGCAGTATTTT
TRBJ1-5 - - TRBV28 CASNNQPQHF TGTGCCAGCAACAATCAGCCCCAGCATTTT
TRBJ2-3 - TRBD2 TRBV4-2 CASSQLAGANTDTQYF TGTGCCAGCAGCCAATTAGCGGGGGCAAACACAGATACGCAGTATTTT
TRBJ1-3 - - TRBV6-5 CASSYSGGFGNTIYF TGTGCCAGCAGTTACTCGGGAGGGTTTGGAAACACCATATATTTT
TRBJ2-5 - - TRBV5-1 CASSRQGGEGETQYF TGCGCCAGCAGCCGACAGGGAGGAGAAGGAGAGACCCAGTACTTC
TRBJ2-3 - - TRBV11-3 CASSQGARGRGKDTQYF TGTGCCAGCAGCCAAGGGGCTAGGGGACGCGGCAAAGATACGCAGTATTTT
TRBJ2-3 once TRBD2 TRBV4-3 CASSHRQGGGFGDTQYF TGCGCCAGCAGCCACCGGCAGGGCGGGGGATTCGGAGATACGCAGTATTTT
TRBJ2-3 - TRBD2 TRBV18 CASSPAGGSTDTQYF TGTGCCAGCTCACCAGCGGGGGGGAGCACAGATACGCAGTATTTT
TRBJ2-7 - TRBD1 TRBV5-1 CASSLAGGQGAWEQYF TGCGCCAGCAGCTTGGCCGGGGGACAGGGGGCCTGGGAGCAGTACTTC
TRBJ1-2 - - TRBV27 CASSLLARGIGGYTF TGTGCCAGCAGTTTATTAGCCCGGGGGATAGGCGGCTACACCTTC
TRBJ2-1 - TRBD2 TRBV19 CAASGDGGNNEQFF TGTGCCGCGAGCGGGGACGGGGGGAACAATGAGCAGTTCTTC
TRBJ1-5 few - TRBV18 CASSLVSGEEPQHF TGTGCCAGCTCACTCGTGTCTGGAGAGGAGCCCCAGCATTTT
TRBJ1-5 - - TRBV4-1 CASSQGQGNQPQHF TGCGCCAGCAGCCAAGGACAGGGCAATCAGCCCCAGCATTTT
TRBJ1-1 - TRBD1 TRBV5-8 CASSFDRVRTEAFF TGTGCCAGCAGCTTTGACAGGGTCAGGACTGAAGCTTTCTTT
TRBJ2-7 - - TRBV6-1 CASSEHYEQYF TGTGCCAGCAGTGAACATTACGAGCAGTACTTC
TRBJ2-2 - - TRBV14 CASSQDRTAVDTGELFF TGTGCCAGCAGCCAAGACAGGACAGCTGTCGACACCGGGGAGCTGTTTTTT
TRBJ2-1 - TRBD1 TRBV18 CASSPGQGAALDEQFF TGTGCCAGCTCGCCTGGACAGGGGGCAGCGCTCGATGAGCAGTTCTTC
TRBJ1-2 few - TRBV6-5 CASSLEAGYGYTF TGTGCCAGCAGTCTTGAGGCGGGCTATGGCTACACCTTC
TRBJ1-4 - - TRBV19 CASSIDPSKIGTSTGKLFF TGTGCCAGTAGTATAGATCCGAGTAAGATTGGGACATCCACGGGAAAGTTGTTTTTT
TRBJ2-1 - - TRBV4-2 CASSQGKVSSYNEQFF TGTGCCAGCAGCCAAGGGAAGGTTAGCTCCTACAATGAGCAGTTCTTC
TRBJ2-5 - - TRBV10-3 CAIRTGSQETQYF TGTGCCATCAGAACAGGGTCCCAAGAGACCCAGTACTTC
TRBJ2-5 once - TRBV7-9 CAGRGASETQYF TGTGCCGGGAGAGGAGCTTCCGAGACCCAGTACTTC
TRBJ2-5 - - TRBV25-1 CASSAYRDALRLTETQYF TGTGCCAGCAGTGCCTACCGGGACGCCCTTAGGTTGACAGAGACCCAGTACTTC
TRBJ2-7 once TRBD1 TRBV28 CASSPVDRDSYEQYF TGTGCCAGCAGCCCCGTGGACAGGGACTCCTACGAGCAGTACTTC
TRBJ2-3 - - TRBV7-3 CASSTSPSTDTQYF TGTGCCAGCAGTACGAGCCCAAGCACAGATACGCAGTATTTT
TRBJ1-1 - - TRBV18 CASSPLVAEAFF TGTGCCAGCTCACCTCTGGTGGCTGAAGCTTTCTTT
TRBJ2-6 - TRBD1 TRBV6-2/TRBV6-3 CASSKWGQESSGANVLTF TGTGCCAGCAGCAAATGGGGACAGGAGAGCTCTGGGGCCAACGTCCTGACTTTC
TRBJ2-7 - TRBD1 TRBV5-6 CASSPNPGQVYEQYF TGTGCCAGCAGCCCAAACCCGGGACAGGTATACGAGCAGTACTTC
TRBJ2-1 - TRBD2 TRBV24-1 CATSDQAGAPYNEQFF TGTGCCACCAGTGATCAAGCGGGGGCCCCCTACAATGAGCAGTTCTTC
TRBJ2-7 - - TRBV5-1 CASSLFTGINYEQYF TGCGCCAGCAGCTTATTTACAGGGATCAACTACGAGCAGTACTTC
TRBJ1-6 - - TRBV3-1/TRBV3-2 CASSQEVNSPLHF TGTGCCAGCAGCCAAGAGGTTAATTCACCCCTCCACTTT
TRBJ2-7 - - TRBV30 CAWKASYEQYF TGTGCCTGGAAGGCCTCTTACGAGCAGTACTTC
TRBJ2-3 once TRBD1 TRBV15 CATARDSYTDTQYF TGTGCCACCGCTAGGGACAGCTACACAGATACGCAGTATTTT
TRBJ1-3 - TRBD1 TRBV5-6 CASSRGTGSSGNTIYF TGTGCCAGCAGCCGGGGGACAGGGAGCTCGGGAAACACCATATATTTT
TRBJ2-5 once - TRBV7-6 CASSLVQAAQYF TGTGCCAGCAGCTTAGTACAAGCGGCCCAGTACTTC
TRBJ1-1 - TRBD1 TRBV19 CASSIKWDSMNTEAFF TGTGCCAGTAGTATAAAGTGGGACAGCATGAACACTGAAGCTTTCTTT
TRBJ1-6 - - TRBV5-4 CASSFVVLAGLRNSPLHF TGTGCCAGCAGCTTCGTCGTATTAGCAGGGCTGAGGAATTCACCCCTCCACTTT
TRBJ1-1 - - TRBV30 CAWSTTVNTEAFF TGTGCCTGGAGTACCACAGTGAACACTGAAGCTTTCTTT
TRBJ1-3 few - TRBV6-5 CASSLDSLLYGNTIYF TGTGCCAGCAGTTTAGACAGCCTCCTTTATGGAAACACCATATATTTT
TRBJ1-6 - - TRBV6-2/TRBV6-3 CASSYSGSGSSYNSPLHF TGTGCCAGCAGTTACTCGGGATCAGGGAGCTCCTATAATTCACCCCTCCACTTT
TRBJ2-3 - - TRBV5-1 CASSLESRQGTDTQYF TGCGCCAGCAGCTTGGAATCGCGCCAGGGAACAGATACGCAGTATTTT